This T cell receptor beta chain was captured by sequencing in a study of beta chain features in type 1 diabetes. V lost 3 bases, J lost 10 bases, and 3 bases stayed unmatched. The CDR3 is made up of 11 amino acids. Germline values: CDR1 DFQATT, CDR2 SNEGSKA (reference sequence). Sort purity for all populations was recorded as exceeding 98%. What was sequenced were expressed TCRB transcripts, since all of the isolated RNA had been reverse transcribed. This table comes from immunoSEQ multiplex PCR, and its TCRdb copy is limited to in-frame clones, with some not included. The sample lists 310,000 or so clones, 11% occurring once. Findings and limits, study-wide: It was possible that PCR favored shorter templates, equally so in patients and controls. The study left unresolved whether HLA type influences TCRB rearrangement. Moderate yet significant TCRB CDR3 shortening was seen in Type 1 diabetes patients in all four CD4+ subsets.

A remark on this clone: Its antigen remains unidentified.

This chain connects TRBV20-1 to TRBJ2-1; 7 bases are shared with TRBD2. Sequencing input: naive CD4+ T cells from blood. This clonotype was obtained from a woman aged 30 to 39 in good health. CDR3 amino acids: CSARGTNEQFF. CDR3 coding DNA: TGCAGTGCTAGGGGGACTAACGAGCAGTTCTTC.